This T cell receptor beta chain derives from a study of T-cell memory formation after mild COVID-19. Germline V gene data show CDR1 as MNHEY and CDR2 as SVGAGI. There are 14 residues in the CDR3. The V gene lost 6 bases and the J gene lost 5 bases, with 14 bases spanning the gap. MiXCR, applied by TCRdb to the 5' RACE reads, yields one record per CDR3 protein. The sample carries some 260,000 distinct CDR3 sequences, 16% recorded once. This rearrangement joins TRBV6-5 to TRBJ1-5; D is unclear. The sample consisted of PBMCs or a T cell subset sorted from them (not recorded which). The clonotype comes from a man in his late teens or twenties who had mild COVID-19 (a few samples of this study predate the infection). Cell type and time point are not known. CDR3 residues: CASSPGGRHQPQHF. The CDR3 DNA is TGTGCCAGCAGCCCAGGTGGCCGCCATCAGCCCCAGCATTTT.